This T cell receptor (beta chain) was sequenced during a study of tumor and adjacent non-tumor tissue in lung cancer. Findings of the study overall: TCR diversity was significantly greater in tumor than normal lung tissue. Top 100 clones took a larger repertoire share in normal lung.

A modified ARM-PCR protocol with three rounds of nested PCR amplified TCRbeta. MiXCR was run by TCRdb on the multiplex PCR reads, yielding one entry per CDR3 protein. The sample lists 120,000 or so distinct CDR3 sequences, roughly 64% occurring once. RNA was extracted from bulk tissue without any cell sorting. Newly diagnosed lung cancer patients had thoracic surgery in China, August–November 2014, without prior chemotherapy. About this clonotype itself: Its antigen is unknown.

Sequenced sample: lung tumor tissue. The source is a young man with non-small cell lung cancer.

CDR3 residues: CASRLWGSGNQETQYF. The CDR3, as DNA: TGTGCCAGCAGGCTATGGGGTTCTGGGAACCAAGAGACCCAGTACTTC. This chain joins TRBV5-4 and TRBJ2-5; D is ambiguous. Trimming cost V 5 bases and J 0 bases, with 17 bases left between them. This CDR3 has 16 residues. Germline lookup yields CDR1 SGHNT and CDR2 YYREEE (reference sequence).